The source of this T cell receptor beta chain is a study of technical replicates of blood from several donors. This CDR3 is built from 14 residues. Germline V gene data show CDR1 as SGHNT and CDR2 as YYREEE (reference sequence). V gave up 4 bases and J gave up 7 bases; unmatched junction bases: 7. Using immunoSEQ multiplex PCR, the repertoire was profiled, and TCRdb retains in-frame clones only, with some absent. This sample carries around 100,000 clones, approximately 95% of them seen once, and the ten largest clones take around 0.3%. Sequencing was performed on T cells isolated from PBMCs. The chain employs TRBV5-4 and TRBJ2-3, with 9 positions matching TRBD2. The receptor was derived from a human donor in good health. The CDR3 DNA is TGTGCCAGCAGCCCCAGCGGGAGGATCAATACGCAGTATTTT. It translates to CASSPSGRINTQYF.